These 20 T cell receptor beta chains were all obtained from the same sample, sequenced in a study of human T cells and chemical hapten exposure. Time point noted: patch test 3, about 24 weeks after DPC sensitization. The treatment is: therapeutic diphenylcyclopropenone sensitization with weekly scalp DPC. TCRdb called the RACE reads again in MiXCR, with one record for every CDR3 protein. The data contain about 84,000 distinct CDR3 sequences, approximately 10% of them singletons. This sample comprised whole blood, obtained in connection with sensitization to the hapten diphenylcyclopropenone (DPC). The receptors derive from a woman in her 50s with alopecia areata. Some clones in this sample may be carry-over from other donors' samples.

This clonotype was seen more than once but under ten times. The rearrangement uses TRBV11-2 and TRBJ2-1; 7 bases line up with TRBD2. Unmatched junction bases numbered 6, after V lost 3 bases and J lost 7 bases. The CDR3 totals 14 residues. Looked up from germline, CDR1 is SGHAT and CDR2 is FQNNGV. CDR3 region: CASSFLAGINEQFF. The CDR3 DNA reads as TGTGCCAGCAGCTTCTTAGCGGGCATTAATGAGCAGTTCTTC. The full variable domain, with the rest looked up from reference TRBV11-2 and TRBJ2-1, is EAGVAQSPRYKIIEKRQSVAFWCNPISGHATLYWYQQILGQGPKLLIQFQNNGVVDDSQLPKDRFSAERLKGVDSTLKIQPAKLEDSAVYLCASSFLAGINEQFFGPGTRLTVL.

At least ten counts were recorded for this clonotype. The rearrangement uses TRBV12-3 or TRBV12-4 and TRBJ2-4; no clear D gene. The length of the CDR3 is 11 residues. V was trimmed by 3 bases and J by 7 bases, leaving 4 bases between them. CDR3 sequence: CASSLGNIQYF. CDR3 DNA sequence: TGTGCCAGCAGTTTGGGGAACATTCAGTACTTC.

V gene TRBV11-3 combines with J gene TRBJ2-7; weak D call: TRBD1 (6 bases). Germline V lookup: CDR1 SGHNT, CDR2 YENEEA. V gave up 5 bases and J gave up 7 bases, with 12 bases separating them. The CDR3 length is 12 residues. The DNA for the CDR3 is TGTGCCAGCAGCAACAGGGTGGAGGAGCAGTACTTC. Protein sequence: CASSNRVEEQYF. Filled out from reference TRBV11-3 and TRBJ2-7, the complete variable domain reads EAGVVQSPRYKIIEKKQPVAFWCNPISGHNTLYWYLQNLGQGPELLIRYENEEAVDDSQLPKDRFSAERLKGVDSTLKIQPAELGDSAVYLCASSNRVEEQYFGPGTRLTVT.

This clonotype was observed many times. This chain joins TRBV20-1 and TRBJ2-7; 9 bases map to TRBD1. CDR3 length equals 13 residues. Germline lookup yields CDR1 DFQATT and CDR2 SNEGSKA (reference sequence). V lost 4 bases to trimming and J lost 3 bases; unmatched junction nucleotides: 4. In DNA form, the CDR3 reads TGCAGTGCTACCGGGACAGGGATCTACGAGCAGTACTTC. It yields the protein CSATGTGIYEQYF.

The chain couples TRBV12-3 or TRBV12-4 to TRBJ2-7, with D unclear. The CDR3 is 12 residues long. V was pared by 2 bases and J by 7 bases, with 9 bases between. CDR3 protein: CASSLNTREQYF. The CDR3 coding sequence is TGTGCCAGCAGTTTAAACACGAGGGAGCAGTACTTC.

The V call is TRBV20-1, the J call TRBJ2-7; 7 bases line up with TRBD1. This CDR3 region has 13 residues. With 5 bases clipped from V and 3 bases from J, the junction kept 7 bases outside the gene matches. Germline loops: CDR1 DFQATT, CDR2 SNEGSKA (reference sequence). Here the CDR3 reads CSASGQSYYEQYF. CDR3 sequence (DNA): TGCAGTGCTTCGGGACAGAGTTACTACGAGCAGTACTTC.

The CDR3 loop is CSAGQSNQPQHF. The CDR3 DNA reads as TGCAGTGCCGGACAGTCCAATCAGCCCCAGCATTTT. V usage is TRBV20-1 and J usage is TRBJ1-5; maybe TRBD1 (6 bases). The CDR3 is 12 residues long. Per the germline V gene, CDR1 is DFQATT and CDR2 is SNEGSKA (reference sequence). Deletions cut 6 bases from V and 3 bases from J, with 9 bases between.

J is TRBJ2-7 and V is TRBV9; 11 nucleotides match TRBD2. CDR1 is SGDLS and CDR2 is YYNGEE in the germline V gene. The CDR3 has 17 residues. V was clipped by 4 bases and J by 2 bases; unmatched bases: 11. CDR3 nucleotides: TGTGCCAGCAGCCCGCGGGAGGGGACTAGCGGAGCCTACGAGCAGTACTTC. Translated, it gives CASSPREGTSGAYEQYF.

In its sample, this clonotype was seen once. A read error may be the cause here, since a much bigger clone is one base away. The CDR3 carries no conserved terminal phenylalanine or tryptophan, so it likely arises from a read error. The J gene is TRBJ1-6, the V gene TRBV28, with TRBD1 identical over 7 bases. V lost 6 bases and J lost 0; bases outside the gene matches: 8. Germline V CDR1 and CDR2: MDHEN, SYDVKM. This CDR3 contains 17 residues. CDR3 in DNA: TGTGCCAGCAGGCCGACAGGGAGTAGCTCCTATAATTCACCCCTCCACCTT. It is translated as CASRPTGSSSYNSPLHL.

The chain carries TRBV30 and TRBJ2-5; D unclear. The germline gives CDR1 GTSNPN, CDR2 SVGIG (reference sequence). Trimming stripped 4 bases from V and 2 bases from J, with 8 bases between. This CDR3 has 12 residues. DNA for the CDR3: TGTGCCTGGATGGGGTTACAAGAGACCCAGTACTTC. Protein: CAWMGLQETQYF.

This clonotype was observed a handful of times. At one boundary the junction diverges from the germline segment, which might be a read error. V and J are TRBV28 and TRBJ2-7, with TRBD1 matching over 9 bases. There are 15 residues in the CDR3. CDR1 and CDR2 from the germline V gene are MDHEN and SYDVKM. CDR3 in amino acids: CASTSITGTGLQFPF. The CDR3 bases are TGTGCCAGCACCTCCATTACCGGGACAGGGCTACAATTTCCCTTC.

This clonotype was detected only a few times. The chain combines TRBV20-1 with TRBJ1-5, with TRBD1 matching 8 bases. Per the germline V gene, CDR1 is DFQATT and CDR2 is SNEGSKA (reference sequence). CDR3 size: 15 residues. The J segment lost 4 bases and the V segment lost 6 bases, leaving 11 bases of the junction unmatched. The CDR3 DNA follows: TGCAGTGCCCCGAAAGGGACAGGAAGGAATCAGCCCCAGCATTTT. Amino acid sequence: CSAPKGTGRNQPQHF.

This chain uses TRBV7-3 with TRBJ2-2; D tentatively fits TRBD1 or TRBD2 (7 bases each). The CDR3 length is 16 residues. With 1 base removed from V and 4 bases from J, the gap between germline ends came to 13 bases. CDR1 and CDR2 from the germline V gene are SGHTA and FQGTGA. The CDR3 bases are TGTGCCAGCAGCTTAAAAGGGGGCGGGAGCACCGGGGAGCTGTTTTTT. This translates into CASSLKGGGSTGELFF.

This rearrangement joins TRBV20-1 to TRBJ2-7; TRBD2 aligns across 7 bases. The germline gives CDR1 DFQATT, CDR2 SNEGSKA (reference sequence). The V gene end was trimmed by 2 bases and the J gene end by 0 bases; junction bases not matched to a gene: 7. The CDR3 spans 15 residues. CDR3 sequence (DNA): TGCAGTGCTAGACTATTAAGCGGGGACTCCTACGAGCAGTACTTC. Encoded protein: CSARLLSGDSYEQYF.

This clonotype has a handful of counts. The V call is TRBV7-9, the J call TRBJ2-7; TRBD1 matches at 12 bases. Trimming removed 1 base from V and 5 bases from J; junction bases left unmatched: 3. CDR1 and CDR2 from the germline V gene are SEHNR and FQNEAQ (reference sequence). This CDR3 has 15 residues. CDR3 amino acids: CASSLVGTGGHEQYF. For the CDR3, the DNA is TGTGCCAGCAGCTTAGTCGGGACAGGGGGCCACGAGCAGTACTTC.

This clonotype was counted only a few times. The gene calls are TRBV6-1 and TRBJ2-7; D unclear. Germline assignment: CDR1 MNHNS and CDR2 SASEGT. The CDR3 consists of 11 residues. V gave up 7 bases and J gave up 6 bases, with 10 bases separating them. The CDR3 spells CASTRGGEQYF. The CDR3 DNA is TGTGCCAGCACCCGTGGCGGCGAGCAGTACTTC.

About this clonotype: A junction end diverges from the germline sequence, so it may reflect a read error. The CDR3 is CASSPSRTGTYIIF. In DNA, the CDR3 is TGTGCCAGCAGCCCTAGCAGGACAGGGACTTATATTATCTTC. This chain uses TRBV11-2 with TRBJ2-7; 8 nucleotides line up with TRBD1. The length of the CDR3 is 14 residues. CDR1 and CDR2 (germline): SGHAT, FQNNGV. Combining the CDR3 with reference TRBV11-2 and TRBJ2-7 gives the whole variable domain EAGVAQSPRYKIIEKRQSVAFWCNPISGHATLYWYQQILGQGPKLLIQFQNNGVVDDSQLPKDRFSAERLKGVDSTLKIQPAKLEDSAVYLCASSPSRTGTYIIFGPGTRLTVT.

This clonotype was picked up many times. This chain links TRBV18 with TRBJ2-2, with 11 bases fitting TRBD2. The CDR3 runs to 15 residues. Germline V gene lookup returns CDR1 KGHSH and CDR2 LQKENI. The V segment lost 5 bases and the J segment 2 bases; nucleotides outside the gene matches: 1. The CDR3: CASSTSGSNTGELFF. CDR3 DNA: TGTGCCAGCTCAACTAGCGGGAGCAACACCGGGGAGCTGTTTTTT.

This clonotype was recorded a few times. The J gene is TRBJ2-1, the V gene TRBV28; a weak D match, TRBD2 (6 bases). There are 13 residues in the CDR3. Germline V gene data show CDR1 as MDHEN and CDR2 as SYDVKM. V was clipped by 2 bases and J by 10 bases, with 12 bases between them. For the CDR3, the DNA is TGTGCCAGCAGTTTACCGGGAGCTCGGGAGCAGTTCTTC. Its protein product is CASSLPGAREQFF. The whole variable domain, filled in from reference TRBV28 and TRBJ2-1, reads DVKVTQSSRYLVKRTGEKVFLECVQDMDHENMFWYRQDPGLGLRLIYFSYDVKMKEKGDIPEGYSVSREKKERFSLILESASTNQTSMYLCASSLPGAREQFFGPGTRLTVL.

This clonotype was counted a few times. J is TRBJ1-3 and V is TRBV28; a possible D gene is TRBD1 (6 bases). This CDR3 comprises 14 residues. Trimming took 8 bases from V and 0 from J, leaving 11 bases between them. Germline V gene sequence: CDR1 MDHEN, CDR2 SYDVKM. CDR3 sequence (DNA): TGTGCCAGCGGCCGGACAGTCTCTGGAAACACCATATATTTT. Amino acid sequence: CASGRTVSGNTIYF.